What follows are 9 T cell receptor beta chains derived from one specimen sequenced in a study of T cells after yellow fever vaccination. TCRdb re-analysed the 5' RACE reads in MiXCR, keeping a single row per CDR3 protein. The sample has hundreds of thousands of distinct CDR3 sequences, approximately 13% seen once; the top ten hold more than 13%. The source was PBMCs, collected on the day of the yellow fever booster vaccination. These receptors all come from a man younger than 40 who received the YFV17D yellow fever vaccine.

V is TRBV2 and J is TRBJ2-2; D gene unclear. Germline CDR1 is SNHLY and CDR2 is FYNNEI. V was clipped by 4 bases and J by 8 bases, with 8 bases between them. The CDR3 has 12 residues. CDR3 loop: CASSARLGELFF. The CDR3 DNA sequence: TGTGCCAGCAGTGCGAGGTTGGGGGAGCTGTTTTTT.

V usage is TRBV7-9 and J usage is TRBJ1-1, with D possibly being TRBD1 (5 bases). V lost 2 bases to trimming and J lost 5 bases, with 12 bases between them. Germline V lookup: CDR1 SEHNR, CDR2 FQNEAQ (reference sequence). There are 14 residues in the CDR3. The CDR3 DNA follows: TGTGCCAGCAGCTTATCGGGGGATTGGACTGAAGCTTTCTTT. Translating gives CASSLSGDWTEAFF.

In DNA form, the CDR3 reads TGTGCCTGGAGTTGTCAGGGTTACGAGCAGTACTTC. Translating it yields CAWSCQGYEQYF. This chain joins TRBV30 and TRBJ2-7; a weak D match, TRBD1 (5 bases). The CDR3 length is 12 residues. Per germline, CDR1 GTSNPN and CDR2 SVGIG (reference sequence). The V gene lost 2 bases and the J gene lost 4 bases, with 9 bases spanning the gap.

This clonotype was observed a handful of times. The chain couples TRBV5-1 to TRBJ2-3; 7 bases agree with TRBD2. Losses at the gene ends were 5 bases for V and 2 bases for J; bases not matched to a gene: 17. The CDR3 length is 18 residues. CDR1 is SGHRS and CDR2 is YFSETQ in the germline V gene. CDR3 sequence reads: CASRRWSRELAATDTQYF. CDR3 in DNA: TGCGCCAGCAGACGCTGGTCAAGGGAGCTAGCGGCCACAGATACGCAGTATTTT.

The chain joins TRBV7-9 to TRBJ1-3, with a possible D match to TRBD1 (6 bases). The germline V and J ends were trimmed by 3 bases and 3 bases, with 12 bases remaining between them. The CDR3 has 15 amino acids. The germline V gene has CDR1 SEHNR and CDR2 FQNEAQ (reference sequence). The CDR3 is CASSFGRGVGNTIYF. The CDR3 nucleotides read TGTGCCAGCAGCTTCGGCAGGGGAGTTGGAAACACCATATATTTT.

Comments on this clonotype: Just one base apart from a much larger clone, this may be a read error. J is TRBJ1-5 and V is TRBV10-3, with 10 positions matching TRBD1. There are 15 residues in the CDR3. Germline values: CDR1 ENHRY, CDR2 SYGVKD. The CDR3 DNA is TGTTCCATCAGTGCCGGACAGGGGGGCAATCAGCCCCAGCATTTT. Its protein product is CSISAGQGGNQPQHF.

This clonotype appeared a few times. This chain connects TRBV20-1 to TRBJ2-7, with a possible D match to TRBD2 (6 bases). Trimming shortened V by 3 bases and J by 5 bases, and 11 bases separated the two germline ends. This CDR3 contains 12 residues. CDR1 is DFQATT and CDR2 is SNEGSKA in the germline V gene (reference sequence). The CDR3 sequence is CSARRGEDEQYF. The CDR3 DNA reads as TGCAGTGCTAGGAGAGGGGAGGACGAGCAGTACTTC.

This clonotype was detected a few times. The chain joins TRBV11-3 to TRBJ2-1; D call uncertain. The CDR3 has 13 residues. The germline V gene encodes CDR1 SGHNT and CDR2 YENEEA. Trimming took 3 bases from V and 7 from J, leaving 10 bases between them. CDR3 nucleotides: TGTGCCAGCAGCTTTAGAAACGGGAATGAGCAGTTCTTC. Translating gives CASSFRNGNEQFF. The whole variable domain, remainder taken from reference TRBV11-3 and TRBJ2-1, is EAGVVQSPRYKIIEKKQPVAFWCNPISGHNTLYWYLQNLGQGPELLIRYENEEAVDDSQLPKDRFSAERLKGVDSTLKIQPAELGDSAVYLCASSFRNGNEQFFGPGTRLTVL.

This clonotype was counted a few times. V gene TRBV7-2 combines with J gene TRBJ1-6, with D hard to call. Germline CDR1 reads SGHTA; CDR2 reads FQGNSA. The CDR3 consists of 16 residues. V was trimmed by 1 base and J by 5 bases, leaving 12 bases between them. The CDR3 DNA follows: TGTGCCAGCAGCTTAGGAGGGCCGCAGAATAATTCACCCCTCCACTTT. This translates into CASSLGGPQNNSPLHF.